The source of this TCR beta chain is a study of T-cell memory formation after mild COVID-19. Study as a whole: For the most part, TCR clusters were specific to one donor. Study results and limitations: Some responding clones appeared in pre-infection memory, suggesting cross-reactive memory joined.

The CDR3 extends over 17 amino acids. V lost 3 bases to trimming and J lost 10 bases; unmatched junction nucleotides: 17. Germline assignment: CDR1 SEHNR and CDR2 FQNEAQ (reference sequence). TCRdb recomputed calls from the 5' RACE reads with MiXCR, one row per CDR3 protein. Here the sample spans 120,000 or so distinct CDR3 sequences, about 17% being singletons. Of note for this clonotype: What it binds is not known.

Sequencing was carried out using PBMCs or a T cell subset sorted from them (not recorded which). This sequence was found in an adult woman who had mild COVID-19 (a few samples of this study predate the infection). Cell type and time point are not known. The chain uses TRBV7-9 and TRBJ1-1, with 10 bases fitting TRBD1. In DNA form, the CDR3 reads TGTGCCAGCAGCTTCAGTATTGTGACAGGGGGCGAGAAATTAGCTTTCTTT. It encodes CASSFSIVTGGEKLAFF.